The 27 T cell receptor beta chains given below trace back to one sample, sequenced in a study of cytotoxic CD8 clonotypes in ibrutinib-treated CLL listed by TCRdb under 2021. This sample's time point label indicates: approximately twelve months on ibrutinib. Library prep was done by the immunoSEQ multiplex PCR assay. TCRdb retrieved this table from immuneACCESS and kept in-frame rearrangements only. Not all clones are present; in checked studies, unresolved V genes account for under half, and no reason is known for the remainder. The sample profile shows 110,000 to 150,000 clones; around 93% of them were found once. The leading ten clones occupy roughly 10% of the sample. The sample consisted of PBMCs, taken after 12 months of ibrutinib treatment. The receptors shown here come from a human donor with chronic lymphocytic leukemia.

Concerning this clone itself: One junction end disagrees with the germline gene, perhaps due to a read error. The rearrangement uses TRBV10-1 and TRBJ2-3, with no clear D. From germline, CDR1 is WNHNN and CDR2 SYGVQD (reference sequence). There are 14 residues in the CDR3. The CDR3, as DNA: TGCGCCAGCAGGGAGTACCCGGCCGCAGATACGCAGTATTTT. Its protein is CASREYPAADTQYF.

The chain links TRBV7-2 to TRBJ1-4; D is unresolved. Trimming took off 1 base at V and 5 bases at J, with 11 bases between the two ends. This CDR3 contains 15 residues. CDR1 and CDR2 from the germline V gene are SGHTA and FQGNSA. CDR3: CASSLDLSGNEKLFF. CDR3 bases: TGTGCCAGCAGCTTAGACCTCTCCGGGAATGAAAAACTGTTTTTT.

V usage is TRBV10-3 and J usage is TRBJ1-1; 7 nucleotides match TRBD1. This CDR3 has 13 amino acids. Germline values: CDR1 ENHRY, CDR2 SYGVKD. Trimming took 4 bases from V and 1 from J; bases not matched to a gene: 0. CDR3 coding DNA: TGTGCCATCAGTGGGACAGGGAACACTGAAGCTTTCTTT. This codes for CAISGTGNTEAFF.

CDR3 nucleotides: TGTGCCAGTGAACCTAGCGGGAGTAATGAGCAGTTCTTC. Translation gives CASEPSGSNEQFF. The chain combines TRBV11-2 with TRBJ2-1; 10 bases map to TRBD2. V shed 9 bases, J shed 7 bases, and the junction held 6 bases outside the gene matches. The CDR3 consists of 13 residues. Germline CDR1 is SGHAT and CDR2 is FQNNGV.

This clone was seen just once. V gene TRBV9 combines with J gene TRBJ2-3; 9 bases match TRBD2. From germline, CDR1 is SGDLS and CDR2 YYNGEE. V shed 0 bases, J shed 6 bases, and the junction held 5 bases outside the gene matches. The CDR3 covers 15 residues. The CDR3 loop is CASSVEAGGPDTQYF. In DNA form, the CDR3 reads TGTGCCAGCAGCGTAGAGGCGGGAGGGCCGGATACGCAGTATTTT.

The chain employs TRBV7-2 and TRBJ2-7; D unresolved. The CDR3 has 13 residues. Trimming took off 3 bases at V and 2 bases at J, with 8 bases between the two ends. Germline V lookup: CDR1 SGHTA, CDR2 FQGNSA. CDR3 region: CASSFTVTYEQYF. Here the CDR3 DNA reads TGTGCCAGCAGCTTTACTGTAACCTACGAGCAGTACTTC.

This chain uses TRBV29-1 with TRBJ1-2; D gene uncertain. CDR3 length: 11 amino acids. The ends were cut back, 5 bases at V and 2 bases at J, with 6 bases in the middle. Germline CDR1 is SQVTM and CDR2 is ANQGSEA. The CDR3 DNA reads as TGCAGCGTTTCAGGCAACTATGGCTACACCTTC. This translates into CSVSGNYGYTF.

This clone was detected a few times. The rearrangement joins TRBV5-1 to TRBJ2-4, with D perhaps matching TRBD1 (6 bases). Per germline, CDR1 SGHRS and CDR2 YFSETQ. There are 13 residues in the CDR3. V lost 3 bases and J lost 7, with 11 bases in between. The CDR3: CASSWTQGNIQYF. In nucleotides, the CDR3 is TGCGCCAGCAGCTGGACACAGGGTAACATTCAGTACTTC.

This chain uses TRBV28 with TRBJ1-5; D gene unclear. V dropped 2 bases and J dropped 1 base, with 6 bases sitting between them. CDR1 MDHEN and CDR2 SYDVKM come from the germline V gene. CDR3 length: 14 amino acids. The CDR3 loop reads CASSLLGSNQPQHF. CDR3 nucleotide sequence: TGTGCCAGCAGTTTACTGGGGAGCAATCAGCCCCAGCATTTT.

This chain connects TRBV28 to TRBJ2-7; TRBD1 matches at 8 bases. V shed 7 bases, J shed 0 bases, and the junction held 11 bases outside the gene matches. Looked up from germline, CDR1 is MDHEN and CDR2 is SYDVKM. The CDR3 is 16 residues long. In DNA, the CDR3 is TGTGCCAGCAAACGTCAGGGGACAGGATTCTCCTACGAGCAGTACTTC. This codes for CASKRQGTGFSYEQYF.

The chain employs TRBV10-2 and TRBJ2-7, with 8 bases lining up with TRBD1. CDR1 is WSHSY and CDR2 is SAAADI in the germline V gene. Unmatched junction bases numbered 5, after V lost 2 bases and J lost 2 bases. The CDR3 contains 15 residues. CDR3 DNA: TGCGCCAGCAGTGAGGAGGACAGGGCTACCTACGAGCAGTACTTC. This gives the protein CASSEEDRATYEQYF.

The chain joins TRBV7-2 to TRBJ1-5; no clear D. The V end lost 4 bases, the J end lost 7 bases, and 8 bases lay between the germline ends. Per the germline V gene, CDR1 is SGHTA and CDR2 is FQGNSA. CDR3 length: 12 residues. CDR3 nucleotide sequence: TGTGCCAGCAGCTGGTTAGGGCAGCCCCAGCATTTT. It yields the protein CASSWLGQPQHF.

The rearrangement links TRBV28 to TRBJ2-5, with D possibly TRBD2 on 6 matching bases. Germline CDR1 is MDHEN and CDR2 is SYDVKM. V dropped 2 bases and J dropped 7 bases, with 8 bases sitting between them. This CDR3 region has 12 residues. This chain's CDR3 is CASSLGGGTQYF. CDR3 nucleotide sequence: TGTGCCAGCAGTTTAGGGGGAGGGACCCAGTACTTC.

This chain uses TRBV11-3 with TRBJ2-1, with TRBD2 identical over 14 bases. The CDR3 is made up of 18 amino acids. Germline CDR1 and CDR2: SGHNT and YENEEA. Losses at the gene ends were 5 bases for V and 7 bases for J; bases not matched to a gene: 13. This CDR3 is CASSARTEGLAGENEQFF. The DNA of the CDR3 is TGTGCCAGCAGCGCCCGGACAGAGGGACTAGCGGGAGAAAATGAGCAGTTCTTC.

This rearrangement joins TRBV28 to TRBJ1-5; no reliable D call. Germline V gene lookup returns CDR1 MDHEN and CDR2 SYDVKM. CDR3 size: 12 residues. Deletions cut 5 bases from V and 5 bases from J, with 7 bases between. The CDR3 DNA reads as TGTGCCAGCAGTCTGGAATATCAGCCCCAGCATTTT. Protein: CASSLEYQPQHF. Full variable domain (outside the CDR3, taken from reference TRBV28 and TRBJ1-5): DVKVTQSSRYLVKRTGEKVFLECVQDMDHENMFWYRQDPGLGLRLIYFSYDVKMKEKGDIPEGYSVSREKKERFSLILESASTNQTSMYLCASSLEYQPQHFGDGTRLSIL.

The rearrangement links TRBV7-6 to TRBJ1-3; D is unclear. This CDR3 spans 14 amino acids. Germline loops: CDR1 SGHVS, CDR2 FNYEAQ. Trimming cost V 5 bases and J 0 bases, with 8 bases left between them. CDR3 sequence: CASSRTVSGNTIYF. The CDR3 coding sequence is TGTGCCAGCAGCCGGACGGTCTCTGGAAACACCATATATTTT.

This sequence joins TRBV25-1 and TRBJ2-2; TRBD2 is a possible D gene (5 bases). This CDR3 is 14 amino acids long. V was cut by 1 base and J by 6 bases, with 9 bases left in between. The V gene's germline CDR1 is MGHDK and CDR2 SYGVNS. The CDR3 nucleotides read TGTGCCAGCAGTGAATTAGGCGGGCCCGGGGAGCTGTTTTTT. Its protein product is CASSELGGPGELFF.

The chain is built from TRBV27 and TRBJ2-1; D may correspond to TRBD1 or TRBD2 (5 bases each). CDR3 size: 13 residues. Germline CDR1 reads MNHEY; CDR2 reads SMNVEV (reference sequence). V gave up 6 bases and J gave up 3 bases, with 9 bases separating them. The CDR3 region has the DNA TGTGCCAGCAGCGGGGACCTCTACAATGAGCAGTTCTTC. This sequence encodes CASSGDLYNEQFF.

The V call is TRBV11-2, the J call TRBJ2-1; possibly TRBD2 for D (6 bases). Germline V gives CDR1 SGHAT, CDR2 FQNNGV. V lost 3 bases, J lost 6 bases, and 15 bases lay in between. The CDR3 spans 15 residues. CDR3 sequence: CASSFRGGKSNEQFF. The DNA for the CDR3 is TGTGCCAGCAGCTTTCGGGGCGGGAAGTCCAATGAGCAGTTCTTC.

V is TRBV5-4 and J is TRBJ1-4, with a possible D match to TRBD1 (6 bases). The germline V gene encodes CDR1 SGHNT and CDR2 YYREEE (reference sequence). Trimming shortened V by 0 bases and J by 5 bases, and 11 bases separated the two germline ends. The CDR3 runs to 15 residues. The CDR3 DNA follows: TGTGCCAGCAGCTTGGGAGGGACATCAAATGAAAAACTGTTTTTT. This codes for CASSLGGTSNEKLFF.

This chain connects TRBV5-6 to TRBJ2-2, with 10 nucleotides matching TRBD1. Germline CDR1 reads SGHDT; CDR2 reads YYEEEE. The CDR3 extends over 15 amino acids. V was clipped by 5 bases and J by 6 bases; unmatched bases: 7. CDR3 loop: CASSSDRGIAGELFF. The CDR3 coding sequence is TGTGCCAGCAGTTCGGACAGGGGGATAGCCGGGGAGCTGTTTTTT.

This clone was observed once. The chain combines TRBV5-1 with TRBJ2-1; 7 positions agree with TRBD2. The CDR3 covers 14 residues. Germline loops: CDR1 SGHRS, CDR2 YFSETQ. The V gene end was trimmed by 1 base and the J gene end by 4 bases; junction bases not matched to a gene: 2. The DNA for the CDR3 is TGCGCCAGCAGCTTGAGCGGGGAATACAATGAGCAGTTCTTC. Amino acids: CASSLSGEYNEQFF.

This clone turned up a few times. The same CDR3 is also encoded by other DNA sequences in this sample. This sequence joins TRBV11-2 and TRBJ2-3; 8 bases are shared with TRBD2. The CDR3 extends over 14 amino acids. V was clipped by 5 bases and J by 6 bases; unmatched bases: 7. The germline V gene has CDR1 SGHAT and CDR2 FQNNGV. CDR3: CASSLGLAADTQYF. CDR3 nucleotides: TGTGCCAGCAGCCTAGGACTAGCAGCCGATACGCAGTATTTT.

This chain links TRBV20-1 with TRBJ2-1; 8 bases map to TRBD2. Germline-derived CDR1 and CDR2 are DFQATT and SNEGSKA (reference sequence). The CDR3 spans 10 residues. Trimming cost V 6 bases and J 14 bases; bases outside gene matches: 6. The CDR3 spells CSASREVEFF. The CDR3 nucleotides read TGCAGTGCATCGCGGGAGGTGGAGTTCTTC.

V gene TRBV11-3 combines with J gene TRBJ2-1, with D unresolved. The CDR3 totals 12 residues. Trimming removed 1 base at V and 7 bases at J, with 5 bases between. CDR1 SGHNT and CDR2 YENEEA come from the germline V gene. The CDR3 loop reads CASSLVWNEQFF. CDR3 DNA: TGTGCCAGCAGCTTAGTTTGGAATGAGCAGTTCTTC.

The chain is built from TRBV28 and TRBJ2-7; D might be TRBD2 (6 bases). The CDR3 spans 14 residues. The germline V gene has CDR1 MDHEN and CDR2 SYDVKM. V lost 3 bases and J 3 bases, leaving 12 bases between the germline ends. The CDR3 loop is CASSFGSGVYEQYF. DNA for the CDR3: TGTGCCAGCAGTTTCGGGTCGGGGGTCTACGAGCAGTACTTC.

The CDR3 sequence is CASSDSRQNQPQHF. CDR3 in DNA: TGTGCCAGCAGTGACTCGAGGCAGAATCAGCCCCAGCATTTT. The chain carries TRBV6-4 and TRBJ1-5; no definite D call. Germline-derived CDR1 and CDR2 are MRHNA and SNTAGT. The ends were cut back, 0 bases at V and 4 bases at J, with 7 bases in the middle. This CDR3 has 14 residues.